These T cell receptor beta chains were read from a single sample in a study of identifying expanded T cells in peripheral blood. Assay: immunoSEQ multiplex PCR; the TCRdb copy retains only in-frame clones and omits some. The sample has just under 65,000 clones, 80% to 90% seen once. The sequenced sample consisted of blood. Source of these receptors: a person aged 18 to 75 in good health. CDR3s include the opening cysteine and the closing phenylalanine or tryptophan. A D gene is named only where the DNA matches it firmly. Size values are once, few and many counts, or a class for expanded clones, and some rows have none.

D gene	V gene	J gene	clone size	CDR3 length	CDR3 protein	CDR3 DNA
.	TRBV28	TRBJ1-1	.	15	CASSLDTGWNTEAFF	TGTGCCAGCAGTTTAGATACAGGGTGGAACACTGAAGCTTTCTTT
.	TRBV5-1	TRBJ2-3	.	13	CASTQGARDTQYF	TGCGCCAGCACTCAGGGCGCGAGGGATACGCAGTATTTT
.	TRBV5-4	TRBJ2-7	once	15	CASSSGTARPYEQYF	TGTGCCAGCAGCTCCGGGACGGCCCGGCCCTACGAGCAGTACTTC
.	TRBV6-4	TRBJ2-1	few	14	CASSDGRPSHEQFF	TGTGCCAGCAGTGACGGGAGACCCAGCCATGAGCAGTTCTTC
TRBD1	TRBV4-1	TRBJ2-1	.	15	CASSHQQGAYNEQFF	TGCGCCAGCAGCCATCAACAGGGGGCCTACAATGAGCAGTTCTTC
TRBD2	TRBV4-2	TRBJ2-3	.	16	CASSQATSGLTDTQYF	TGTGCCAGCAGCCAAGCTACTAGCGGTTTGACGGATACGCAGTATTTT
.	TRBV7-2	TRBJ2-5	.	14	CASRRPGAQETQYF	TGTGCCAGCAGGCGGCCAGGGGCCCAAGAGACCCAGTACTTC
TRBD1	TRBV27	TRBJ1-5	.	15	CASSLVGTVNQPQHF	TGTGCCAGCAGTTTAGTCGGGACAGTGAATCAGCCCCAGCATTTT
.	TRBV9	TRBJ2-3	.	14	CASSLAYREDTQYF	TGTGCCAGCAGCCTAGCCTATAGGGAAGATACGCAGTATTTT
.	TRBV19	TRBJ2-7	.	14	CASSFAGSRYEQYF	TGTGCCAGTAGTTTCGCGGGAAGCCGCTACGAGCAGTACTTC
.	TRBV6-4	TRBJ2-3	few	13	CASSSGSTDTQYF	TGTGCCAGCAGTAGCGGGAGCACAGATACGCAGTATTTT
TRBD1	TRBV6-5	TRBJ2-7	.	15	CASSYGRDRGNEQYF	TGTGCCAGCAGTTACGGGCGGGACAGGGGAAACGAGCAGTACTTC
.	TRBV6-6	TRBJ1-2	.	13	CASSYRVGDGYTF	TGTGCCAGCAGTTACCGGGTAGGGGACGGCTACACCTTC
TRBD1	TRBV5-6	TRBJ2-2	.	18	CASSLPAWTGGGTGELFF	TGTGCCAGCAGCTTACCCGCCTGGACAGGGGGAGGGACCGGGGAGCTGTTTTTT
TRBD1	TRBV4-1	TRBJ2-5	.	15	CASSQVKQGVEAQYF	TGCGCCAGCAGCCAAGTGAAACAGGGGGTGGAGGCCCAGTACTTC
.	TRBV7-3	TRBJ1-2	.	12	CASSPHTYGYTF	TGTGCCAGCAGCCCCCACACCTATGGCTACACCTTC
.	TRBV5-4	TRBJ1-1	.	19	CASSFRWGQTEHLSTEAFF	TGTGCCAGCAGCTTTCGGTGGGGTCAAACAGAACACCTGAGCACTGAAGCTTTCTTT
TRBD1	TRBV7-9	TRBJ2-5	.	15	CASSLLTGEGETQYF	TGTGCCAGCAGCCTACTGACAGGGGAAGGAGAGACCCAGTACTTC
.	TRBV6-6	TRBJ2-2	.	14	CASSSGDHTGELFF	TGTGCCAGCAGTTCGGGGGATCACACCGGGGAGCTGTTTTTT
TRBD1	TRBV18	TRBJ2-7	.	13	CASSPGTGGEQYF	TGTGCCAGCTCACCAGGGACAGGCGGGGAGCAGTACTTC
TRBD2	TRBV5-1	TRBJ2-1	.	15	CASSAASGGSDEQFF	TGCGCCAGCAGCGCCGCTAGCGGGGGTTCCGATGAGCAGTTCTTC
TRBD1	TRBV15	TRBJ1-2	.	15	CATSRPGQGGFGYTF	TGTGCCACCAGCAGACCGGGACAGGGAGGTTTCGGCTACACCTTC
.	TRBV6-1	TRBJ1-5	once	14	CASNNRVETQPQHF	TGTGCCAGCAATAACAGGGTAGAGACGCAGCCCCAGCATTTT
.	TRBV6-4	TRBJ2-1	.	16	CASSDSSTHSYNEQFF	TGTGCCAGCAGTGACTCGAGCACTCATTCCTACAATGAGCAGTTCTTC
TRBD1	TRBV4-2	TRBJ2-4	.	19	CASSQDGTGGLGAKNIQYF	TGTGCCAGCAGCCAAGACGGGACAGGGGGCCTAGGGGCCAAAAACATTCAGTACTTC
TRBD1	TRBV29-1	TRBJ1-5	.	13	CSVTGGPGQPQHF	TGCAGCGTCACAGGGGGTCCAGGTCAGCCCCAGCATTTT
TRBD2	TRBV7-3	TRBJ2-1	.	16	CASSLTLAGGANEQFF	TGTGCCAGCAGCTTAACACTAGCGGGAGGTGCCAATGAGCAGTTCTTC
TRBD2	TRBV28	TRBJ2-5	.	15	CASSKLAGGRETQYF	TGTGCCAGCTCAAAACTAGCGGGAGGACGGGAGACCCAGTACTTC
TRBD2	TRBV7-2	TRBJ2-7	.	15	CASRFGGGPFYEQYF	TGTGCCAGCCGGTTTGGGGGAGGGCCGTTCTACGAGCAGTACTTC
TRBD1	TRBV7-9	TRBJ1-4	.	15	CASSLRQGGNEKLFF	TGTGCCAGCAGCTTAAGACAGGGAGGGAATGAAAAACTGTTTTTT
.	TRBV7-6	TRBJ1-3	.	16	CASSLKGLSSGNTIYF	TGTGCCAGCAGCTTAAAGGGCTTGAGCTCTGGAAACACCATATATTTT
TRBD2	TRBV6-5	TRBJ2-2	.	13	CASGRGGTGELFF	TGTGCCAGTGGGCGGGGGGGCACCGGGGAGCTGTTTTTT
.	TRBV9	TRBJ2-3	.	15	CASSVADWGTDTQYF	TGTGCCAGCAGCGTAGCCGACTGGGGCACAGATACGCAGTATTTT
.	TRBV5-1	TRBJ2-7	.	13	CASSLESGNEQYF	TGCGCCAGCAGCTTGGAGTCGGGGAACGAGCAGTACTTC
.	TRBV18	TRBJ2-1	.	13	CASSPPSYNEQFF	TGTGCCAGCTCACCTCCTAGTTACAATGAGCAGTTCTTC
.	TRBV28	TRBJ1-1	.	13	CASSLKQNTEAFF	TGTGCCAGCAGTTTAAAGCAGAACACTGAAGCTTTCTTT
.	TRBV7-6	TRBJ1-5	.	14	CASSLMGESQPQHF	TGTGCCAGCAGCTTAATGGGGGAGAGTCAGCCCCAGCATTTT
.	TRBV2	TRBJ2-7	.	15	CASSELAGDSYEQYF	TGTGCCAGCAGTGAGTTGGCGGGTGACTCCTACGAGCAGTACTTC
TRBD2	TRBV11-3	TRBJ2-1	.	15	CASSRSGGRYNEQFF	TGTGCCAGCAGCCGGAGCGGGGGGCGATACAATGAGCAGTTCTTC
.	TRBV6-6	TRBJ1-5	.	16	CASSYFNTGGNQPQHF	TGTGCCAGCAGTTACTTTAACACGGGTGGCAATCAGCCCCAGCATTTT
TRBD2	TRBV6-4	TRBJ2-3	medium-sized	14	CASSDSGGADTQYF	TGTGCCAGCAGTGACTCCGGGGGGGCAGATACGCAGTATTTT
TRBD1	TRBV6-1	TRBJ1-1	.	15	CAITSGTGGNTEAFF	TGTGCCATCACTTCCGGGACAGGAGGGAACACTGAAGCTTTCTTT